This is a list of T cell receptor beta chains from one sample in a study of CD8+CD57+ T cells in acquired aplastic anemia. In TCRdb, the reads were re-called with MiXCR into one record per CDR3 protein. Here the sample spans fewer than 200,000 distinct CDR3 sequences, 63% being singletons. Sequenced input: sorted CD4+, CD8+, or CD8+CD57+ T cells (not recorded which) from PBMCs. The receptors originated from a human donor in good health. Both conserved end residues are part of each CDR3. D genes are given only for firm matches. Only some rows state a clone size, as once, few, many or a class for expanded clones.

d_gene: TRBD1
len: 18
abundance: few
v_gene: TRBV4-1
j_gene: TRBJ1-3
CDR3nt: TGCGCCAGCAGCCCCCTAGGTGGATGGGACAGGGACGGAAACACCATATATTTT
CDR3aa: CASSPLGGWDRDGNTIYF

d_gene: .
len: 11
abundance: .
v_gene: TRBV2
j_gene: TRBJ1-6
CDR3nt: TGTGCCAGCAGTGGTCAATCACCCCTCCACTTT
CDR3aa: CASSGQSPLHF

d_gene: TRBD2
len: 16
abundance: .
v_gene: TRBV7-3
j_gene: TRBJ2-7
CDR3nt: TGTGCCAGCAGCTCGGGGGCTAGCGGGTTGTCCTACGAGCAGTACTTT
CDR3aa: CASSSGASGLSYEQYF

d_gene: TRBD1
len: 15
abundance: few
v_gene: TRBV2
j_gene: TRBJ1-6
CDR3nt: TGTGCCAGCAGTGAACTGGGACAGGGGAATTCACCCCTCCACTTT
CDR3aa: CASSELGQGNSPLHF

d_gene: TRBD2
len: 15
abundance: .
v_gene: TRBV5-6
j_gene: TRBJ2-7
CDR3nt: TGTGCCAGCAGCTTGGACCCTAGCGGTCTCTACGAGCAGTACTTC
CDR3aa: CASSLDPSGLYEQYF

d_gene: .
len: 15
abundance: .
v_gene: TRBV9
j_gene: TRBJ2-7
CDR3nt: TGTGCCAGCAGCGTAGCCACAGGGACGGGGTACGAGCAGTACTTC
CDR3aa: CASSVATGTGYEQYF

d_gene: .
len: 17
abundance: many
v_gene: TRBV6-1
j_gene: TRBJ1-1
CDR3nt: TGTGCCAGCAGTGAAATGATGGTGGGCCCAGGGACCACTGAAGCTTTCTTT
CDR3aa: CASSEMMVGPGTTEAFF

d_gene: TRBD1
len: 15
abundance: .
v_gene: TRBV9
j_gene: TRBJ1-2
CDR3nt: TGTGCCAGCAGCGCTCACAGGGGGCAGGCATATGGCTACACCTTC
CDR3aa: CASSAHRGQAYGYTF

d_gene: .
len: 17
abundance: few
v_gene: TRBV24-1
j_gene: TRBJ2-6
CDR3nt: TGTGCCACCAGTGATTGGGAGAAGGCCTCTGGGGCCAACGTCCTGACTTTC
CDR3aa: CATSDWEKASGANVLTF

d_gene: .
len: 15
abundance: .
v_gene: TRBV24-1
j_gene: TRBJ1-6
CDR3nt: TGTGCCAGCAGTTTTCGTTGGGGAAGTAATTCACCCCTCCACTTT
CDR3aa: CASSFRWGSNSPLHF

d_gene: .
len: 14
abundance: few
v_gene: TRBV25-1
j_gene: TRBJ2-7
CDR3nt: TGTGCCAGCAGTGAATTGGAAGGGGCGGACGAGCAGTACTTC
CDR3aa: CASSELEGADEQYF

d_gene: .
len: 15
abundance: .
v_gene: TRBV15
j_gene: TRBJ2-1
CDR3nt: TGTGCCACCAGCAGAGCGACAGATTCCTACAATGAGCAGTTCTTC
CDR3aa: CATSRATDSYNEQFF

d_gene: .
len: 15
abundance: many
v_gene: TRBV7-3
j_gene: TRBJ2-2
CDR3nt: TGTGCCAGCAGCGACGACATGTCGAACACCGGGGAGCTGTTTTTT
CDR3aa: CASSDDMSNTGELFF

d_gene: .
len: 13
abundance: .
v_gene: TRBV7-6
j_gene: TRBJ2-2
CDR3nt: TGTGCCAGCAGCTTAGGTCCGGCCAGGGAGCTGTTTTTT
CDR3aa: CASSLGPARELFF

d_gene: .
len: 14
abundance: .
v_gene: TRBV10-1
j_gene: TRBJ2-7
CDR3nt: TGCGCCACGGGGGTGTGGAGATTCTCCTACGAGCAGTACTTC
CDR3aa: CATGVWRFSYEQYF

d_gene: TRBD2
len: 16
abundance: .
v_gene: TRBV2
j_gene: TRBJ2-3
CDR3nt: TGTGCCAGCAAACAGACTAGCGGGAGTCGAACAGATACGCAGTATTTT
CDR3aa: CASKQTSGSRTDTQYF

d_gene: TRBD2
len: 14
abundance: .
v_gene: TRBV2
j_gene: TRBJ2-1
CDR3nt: TGTGCCAGCACCGGACTAGAAAGGCTAGATGAGCAGTTCTTC
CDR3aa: CASTGLERLDEQFF

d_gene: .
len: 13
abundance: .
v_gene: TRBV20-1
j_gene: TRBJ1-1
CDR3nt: TGCAGTGCTAGAGATATCGTGAACACTGAAGCTTTCTTT
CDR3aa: CSARDIVNTEAFF

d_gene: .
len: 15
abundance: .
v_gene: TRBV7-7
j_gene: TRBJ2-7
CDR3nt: TGTGCTAGCAGCCCAGGGGCGGGTACGGCCTACGAGCAGTACTTC
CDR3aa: CASSPGAGTAYEQYF

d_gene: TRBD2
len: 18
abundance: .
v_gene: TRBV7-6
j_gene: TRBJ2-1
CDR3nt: TGTGCCAGCAGCCTACGGGATGCCGGACTAGCGGGTAACAATGAGCAGTTCTTC
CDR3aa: CASSLRDAGLAGNNEQFF

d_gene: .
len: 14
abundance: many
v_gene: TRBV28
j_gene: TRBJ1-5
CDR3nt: TGTGCCAGCAGTCCCCCAGACGGAATAGAGCCCCAGCATTTT
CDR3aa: CASSPPDGIEPQHF

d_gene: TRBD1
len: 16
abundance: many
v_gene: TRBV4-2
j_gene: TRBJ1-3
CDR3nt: TGTGCCAGCAGCCGACCCACGGGACAGGGACGAAACACCATATATTTT
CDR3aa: CASSRPTGQGRNTIYF

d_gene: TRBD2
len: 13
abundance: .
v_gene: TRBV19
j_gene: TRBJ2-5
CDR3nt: TGTGCCAGTCGGAGTAGCGGGACGGAGACCCAGTACTTC
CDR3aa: CASRSSGTETQYF

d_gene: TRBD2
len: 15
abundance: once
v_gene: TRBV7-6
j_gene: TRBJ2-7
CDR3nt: TGTGCCAGCAGCTTAGGTGCGGGAGGCAGCGACGAGCAGTACTTC
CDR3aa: CASSLGAGGSDEQYF

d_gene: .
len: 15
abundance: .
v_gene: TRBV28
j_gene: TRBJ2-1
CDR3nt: TGTGCCGGCAATTTTCCGGGACTTCTGAACAATGAGCAGTTCTTC
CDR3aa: CAGNFPGLLNNEQFF

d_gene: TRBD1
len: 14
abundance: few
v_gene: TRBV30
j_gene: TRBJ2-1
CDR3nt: TGTGCCTGGAGCACCGGGACAGGGTCCGATGAGCAGTTCTTC
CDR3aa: CAWSTGTGSDEQFF

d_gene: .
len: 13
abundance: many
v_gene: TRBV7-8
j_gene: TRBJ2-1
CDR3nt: TGTGCCAGCAGCTGGCAGGAAGTAGATGAGCAGTTCTTC
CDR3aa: CASSWQEVDEQFF

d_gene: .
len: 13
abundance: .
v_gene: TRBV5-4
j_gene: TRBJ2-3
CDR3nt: TGTGCCAGCAGCTTGTTTGGTACAGATACGCAGTATTTT
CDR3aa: CASSLFGTDTQYF

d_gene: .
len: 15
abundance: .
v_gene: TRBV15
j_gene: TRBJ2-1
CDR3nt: TGTGCCACCAGCAGGGGGCCCGGGTCGTACAATGAGCAGTTCTTC
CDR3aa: CATSRGPGSYNEQFF

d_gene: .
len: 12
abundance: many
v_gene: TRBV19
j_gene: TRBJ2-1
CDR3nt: TGTGCCAGTAGCTCACTTTGGGATGAGCAGTTCTTC
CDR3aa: CASSSLWDEQFF

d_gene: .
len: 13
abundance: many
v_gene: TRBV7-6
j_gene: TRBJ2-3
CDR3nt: TGTGCCAGCAGCTCGGACTATTCAGATACGCAGTATTTT
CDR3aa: CASSSDYSDTQYF

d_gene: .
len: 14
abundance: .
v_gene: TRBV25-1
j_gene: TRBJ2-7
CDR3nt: TGTGCCAGCAGTGATCTACGTGGGACCCTCGAGCAGTACTTT
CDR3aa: CASSDLRGTLEQYF

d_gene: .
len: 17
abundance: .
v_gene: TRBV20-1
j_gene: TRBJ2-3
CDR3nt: TGCAGTGCTATGGAATTTCGGGCCAGTAGGAGCACAGATACGCAGTATTTT
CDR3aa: CSAMEFRASRSTDTQYF